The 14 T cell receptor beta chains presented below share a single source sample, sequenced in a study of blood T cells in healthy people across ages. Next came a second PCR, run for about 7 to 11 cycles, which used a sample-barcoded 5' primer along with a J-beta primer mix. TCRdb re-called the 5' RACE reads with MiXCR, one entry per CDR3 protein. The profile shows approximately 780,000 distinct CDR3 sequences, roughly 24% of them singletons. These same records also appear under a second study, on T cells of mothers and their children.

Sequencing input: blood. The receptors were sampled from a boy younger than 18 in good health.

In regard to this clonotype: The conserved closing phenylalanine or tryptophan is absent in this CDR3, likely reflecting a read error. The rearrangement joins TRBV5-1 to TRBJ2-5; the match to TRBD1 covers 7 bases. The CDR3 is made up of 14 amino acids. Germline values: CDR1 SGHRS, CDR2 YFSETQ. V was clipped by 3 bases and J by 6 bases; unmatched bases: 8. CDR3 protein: CASSSQQGFKTQYL. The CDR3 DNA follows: TGCGCCAGCAGCTCCCAACAGGGGTTTAAGACCCAGTACCTC.

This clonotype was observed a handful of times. CDR3 nucleotide sequence: TGTGCCAGCAGTCCCCTAGGGATTTCAGAGACCCAGTACTTC. This gives the protein CASSPLGISETQYF. The chain joins TRBV12-3 or TRBV12-4 to TRBJ2-5; D unresolved. Between the trimmed V and J ends, which lost 5 bases and 4 bases, there was a span of 14 bases. This CDR3 is built from 14 residues.

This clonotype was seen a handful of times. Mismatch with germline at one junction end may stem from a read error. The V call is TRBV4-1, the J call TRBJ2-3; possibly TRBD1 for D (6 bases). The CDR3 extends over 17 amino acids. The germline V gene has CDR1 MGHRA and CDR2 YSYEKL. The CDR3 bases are TGCGCCAGCGGCCAGGGGAGCTGGTTCTCTAGCACAGATACGCAGTATTTT. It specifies CASGQGSWFSSTDTQYF.

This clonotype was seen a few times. The CDR3 DNA is TGTGCCGGGTTGGGACACCCGAATACACCTAGCAATCAGCCCCAGCATTTT. This translates into CAGLGHPNTPSNQPQHF. The chain is built from TRBV9 and TRBJ1-5; D might be TRBD1 (6 bases). The germline V and J ends were trimmed by 10 bases and 0 bases, with 23 bases remaining between them. The CDR3 spans 17 residues. Germline V CDR1 and CDR2: SGDLS, YYNGEE.

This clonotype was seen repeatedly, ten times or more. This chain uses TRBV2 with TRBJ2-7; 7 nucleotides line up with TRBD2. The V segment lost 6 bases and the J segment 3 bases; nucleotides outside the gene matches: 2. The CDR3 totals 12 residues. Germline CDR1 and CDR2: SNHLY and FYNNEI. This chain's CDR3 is CASSSSGYEQYF. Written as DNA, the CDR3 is TGTGCCAGCAGCTCTAGCGGCTACGAGCAGTACTTC. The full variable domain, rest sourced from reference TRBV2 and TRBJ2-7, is EPEVTQTPSHQVTQMGQEVILRCVPISNHLYFYWYRQILGQKVEFLVSFYNNEISEKSEIFDDQFSVERPDGSNFTLKIRSTKLEDSAMYFCASSSSGYEQYFGPGTRLTVT.

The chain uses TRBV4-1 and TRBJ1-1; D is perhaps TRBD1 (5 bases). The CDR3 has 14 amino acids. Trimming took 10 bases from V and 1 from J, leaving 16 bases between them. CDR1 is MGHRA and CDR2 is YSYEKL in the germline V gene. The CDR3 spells CATRSPGRNTEAFF. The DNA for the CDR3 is TGCGCCACCCGATCTCCGGGACGGAACACTGAAGCTTTCTTT.

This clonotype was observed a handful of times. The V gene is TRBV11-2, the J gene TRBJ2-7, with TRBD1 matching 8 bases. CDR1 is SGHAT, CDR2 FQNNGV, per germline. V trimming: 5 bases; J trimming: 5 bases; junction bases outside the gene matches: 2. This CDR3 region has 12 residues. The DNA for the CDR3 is TGTGCCAGCAGCATGACAGGGGACGAGCAGTACTTC. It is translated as CASSMTGDEQYF.

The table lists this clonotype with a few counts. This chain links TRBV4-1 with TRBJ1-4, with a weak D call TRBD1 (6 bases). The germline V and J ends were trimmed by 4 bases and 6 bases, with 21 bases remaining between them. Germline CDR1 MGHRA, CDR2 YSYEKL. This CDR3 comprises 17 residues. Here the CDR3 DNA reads TGCGCCAGCAGCCCCACCCGATCCGCAGGGGCCGATGAAAAACTGTTTTTT. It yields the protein CASSPTRSAGADEKLFF.

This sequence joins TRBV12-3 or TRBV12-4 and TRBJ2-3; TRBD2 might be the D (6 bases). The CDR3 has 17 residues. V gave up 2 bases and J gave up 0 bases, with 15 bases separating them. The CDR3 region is CASSLSGSSGSTDTQYF. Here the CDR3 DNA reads TGTGCCAGCAGTTTATCCGGGAGCAGCGGGAGCACAGATACGCAGTATTTT.

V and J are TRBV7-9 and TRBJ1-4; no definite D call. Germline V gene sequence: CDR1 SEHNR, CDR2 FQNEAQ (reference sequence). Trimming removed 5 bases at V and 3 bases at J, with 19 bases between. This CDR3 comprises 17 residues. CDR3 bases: TGTGCCAGCAGCCGAAGTAGCGGACCCTCAGCTAATGAAAAACTGTTTTTT. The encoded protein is CASSRSSGPSANEKLFF.

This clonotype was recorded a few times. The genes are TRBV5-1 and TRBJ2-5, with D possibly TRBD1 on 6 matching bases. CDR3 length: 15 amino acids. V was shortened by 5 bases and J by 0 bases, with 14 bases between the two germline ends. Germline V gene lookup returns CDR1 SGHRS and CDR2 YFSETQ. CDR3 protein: CASRIGGGHQETQYF. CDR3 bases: TGCGCCAGCAGGATAGGTGGGGGCCACCAAGAGACCCAGTACTTC. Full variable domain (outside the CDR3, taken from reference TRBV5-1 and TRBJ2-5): KAGVTQTPRYLIKTRGQQVTLSCSPISGHRSVSWYQQTPGQGLQFLFEYFSETQRNKGNFPGRFSGRQFSNSRSEMNVSTLELGDSALYLCASRIGGGHQETQYFGPGTRLLVL.

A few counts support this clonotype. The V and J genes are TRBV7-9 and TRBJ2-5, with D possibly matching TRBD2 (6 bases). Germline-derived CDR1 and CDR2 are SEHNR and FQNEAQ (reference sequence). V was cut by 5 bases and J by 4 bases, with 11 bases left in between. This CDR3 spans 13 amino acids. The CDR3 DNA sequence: TGTGCCAGCAGCCCGGGGGTTACAGAGACCCAGTACTTC. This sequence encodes CASSPGVTETQYF.

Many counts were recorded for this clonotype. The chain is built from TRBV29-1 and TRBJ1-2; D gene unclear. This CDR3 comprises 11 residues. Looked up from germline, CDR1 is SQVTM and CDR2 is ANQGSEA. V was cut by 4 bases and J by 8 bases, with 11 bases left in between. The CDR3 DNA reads TGCAGCGTTGGCGGAATGGGGGGCTACACCTTC. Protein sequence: CSVGGMGGYTF.

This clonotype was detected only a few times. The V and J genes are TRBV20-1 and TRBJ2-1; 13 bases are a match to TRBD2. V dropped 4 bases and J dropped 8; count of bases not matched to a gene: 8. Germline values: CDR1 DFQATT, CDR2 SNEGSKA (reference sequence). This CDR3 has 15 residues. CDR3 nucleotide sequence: TGCAGTGCTATAAAAACTAGCGGGGGGGCCCATGAGCAGTTCTTC. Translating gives CSAIKTSGGAHEQFF.